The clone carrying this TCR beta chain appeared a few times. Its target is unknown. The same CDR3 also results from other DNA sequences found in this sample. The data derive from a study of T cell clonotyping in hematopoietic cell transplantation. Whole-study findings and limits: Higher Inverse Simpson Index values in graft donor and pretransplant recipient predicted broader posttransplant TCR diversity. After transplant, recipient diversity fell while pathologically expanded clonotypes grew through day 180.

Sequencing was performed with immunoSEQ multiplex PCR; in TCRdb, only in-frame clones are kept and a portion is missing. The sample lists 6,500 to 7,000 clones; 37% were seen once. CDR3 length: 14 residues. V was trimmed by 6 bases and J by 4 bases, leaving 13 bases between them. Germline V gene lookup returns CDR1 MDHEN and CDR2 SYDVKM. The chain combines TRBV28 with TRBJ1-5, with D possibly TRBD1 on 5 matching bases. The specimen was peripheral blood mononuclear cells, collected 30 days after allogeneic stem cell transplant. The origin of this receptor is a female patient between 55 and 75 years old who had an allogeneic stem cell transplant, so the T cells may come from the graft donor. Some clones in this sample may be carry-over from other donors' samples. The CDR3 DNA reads TGTGCCAGCAGCCTAGACAGAGGAAATCAGCCCCAGCATTTT. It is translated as CASSLDRGNQPQHF.